Each of the 21 T cell receptor beta chains below was sequenced from the same sample in a study of cytomegalovirus exposure and HLA in healthy donors. This PCR relied on a set of 60 Vbeta primers and 13 Jbeta primers. Sequencing was performed with immunoSEQ multiplex PCR; in TCRdb, only in-frame clones are kept and a portion is missing. The sample lists about 110,000 clones, roughly two thirds occurring once. The specimen was PBMCs. These receptor sequences come from a man in his forties in good health and CMV-seronegative.

This clone was seen more than once but under ten times. The chain links TRBV27 to TRBJ2-3; 7 bases map to TRBD1. This CDR3 has 14 residues. Losses at the gene ends were 5 bases for V and 7 bases for J; bases not matched to a gene: 9. Germline CDR1 is MNHEY and CDR2 is SMNVEV (reference sequence). The CDR3 nucleotides read TGTGCCAGCAGTATCGGGGACAGTCGAAATACGCAGTATTTT. The encoded protein is CASSIGDSRNTQYF.

The chain carries TRBV5-4 and TRBJ2-7; D might be TRBD1 (6 bases). Germline loops: CDR1 SGHNT, CDR2 YYREEE (reference sequence). V gave up 4 bases and J gave up 1 base, with 15 bases separating them. CDR3 size: 15 residues. CDR3 nucleotides: TGTGCCAGCAGCCACCTGACAGGCGGGTCCTACGAGCAGTACTTC. Protein product: CASSHLTGGSYEQYF. Full variable domain (remainder filled in from reference TRBV5-4 and TRBJ2-7): ETGVTQSPTHLIKTRGQQVTLRCSSQSGHNTVSWYQQALGQGPQFIFQYYREEENGRGNFPPRFSGLQFPNYSSELNVNALELDDSALYLCASSHLTGGSYEQYFGPGTRLTVT.

The chain uses TRBV6-1 and TRBJ1-5; a weak D match, TRBD1 (5 bases). V shed 7 bases and J shed 6 bases, with 13 bases lying between them. The germline gives CDR1 MNHNS, CDR2 SASEGT. The CDR3 has 13 residues. DNA of the CDR3: TGTGCCAGCAATAGGGGAGGGCCTCAGCCCCAGCATTTT. It is translated as CASNRGGPQPQHF.

This chain's CDR3 is CASSYGGLQETQYF. CDR3 bases: TGTGCCAGCAGTTACGGTGGTCTACAAGAGACCCAGTACTTC. This chain connects TRBV6-5 to TRBJ2-5, with D hard to call. Germline CDR1 is MNHEY and CDR2 is SVGAGI. This CDR3 contains 14 residues. V was cut by 2 bases and J by 2 bases, with 9 bases left in between.

The chain carries TRBV19 and TRBJ2-6, with 8 nucleotides matching TRBD1. CDR3 length: 14 residues. Trimming cost V 6 bases and J 2 bases; bases outside gene matches: 0. In germline, CDR1 is LNHDA, CDR2 SQIVND (reference sequence). The CDR3 DNA reads as TGTGCCAGTAGACAGGGGGCTGGGGCCAACGTCCTGACTTTC. It yields the protein CASRQGAGANVLTF.

This clone appeared a few times. The V call is TRBV5-1, the J call TRBJ1-4, with D perhaps TRBD1 (5 bases). The CDR3 is 15 amino acids. CDR1 is SGHRS, CDR2 YFSETQ, per germline. Trimming took 4 bases from V and 4 from J, leaving 14 bases between them. CDR3 bases: TGCGCCAGCAGCCCGCAAGGGACTAATAATGAAAAACTGTTTTTT. It codes for CASSPQGTNNEKLFF.

The chain combines TRBV28 with TRBJ1-6; TRBD1 is a possible D gene (5 bases). This CDR3 has 15 residues. V lost 6 bases and J 13 bases, leaving 22 bases between the germline ends. Germline V gene lookup returns CDR1 MDHEN and CDR2 SYDVKM. The CDR3 nucleotides read TGTGCCAGCAGGGGGCCTAACCTCGGGTTATCGCCCCTCCACTTT. This translates into CASRGPNLGLSPLHF.

The CDR3 loop reads CASRSTGDGIGYTF. In DNA, the CDR3 is TGTGCCAGCAGGTCGACAGGGGATGGAATAGGCTACACCTTC. The chain has TRBV9 and TRBJ1-2, with 8 positions matching TRBD1. CDR3 length equals 14 residues. The junction had 11 bases not matched to a gene; V was cut back by 5 bases and J by 8 bases. CDR1 is SGDLS, CDR2 YYNGEE, per germline.

The V gene is TRBV9, the J gene TRBJ1-5, with 9 bases fitting TRBD1. From germline, CDR1 is SGDLS and CDR2 YYNGEE. The CDR3 has 16 residues. The J segment lost 4 bases and the V segment lost 0 bases, leaving 5 bases of the junction unmatched. The CDR3 reads CASSVESGTGNQPQHF. CDR3 coding DNA: TGTGCCAGCAGCGTAGAAAGCGGGACAGGGAATCAGCCCCAGCATTTT.

This clone came up a few times. The rearrangement links TRBV30 to TRBJ1-1; D is ambiguous. Trimming removed 2 bases from V and 0 bases from J, with 10 bases in between. CDR1 is GTSNPN, CDR2 SVGIG, per germline (reference sequence). The CDR3 consists of 14 residues. CDR3 region: CAWSPLRMNTEAFF. The CDR3 DNA is TGTGCCTGGAGTCCGTTGAGGATGAACACTGAAGCTTTCTTT.

The chain joins TRBV10-3 to TRBJ1-2; D gene ambiguous. The germline V gene has CDR1 ENHRY and CDR2 SYGVKD. Trimming removed 6 bases from V and 7 bases from J, with 21 bases in between. The CDR3 contains 15 residues. As DNA, the CDR3 is TGTGCCATCAGCCCCTCCGGCCTAGGGAGGAGTGGCTACACCTTC. Its translation is CAISPSGLGRSGYTF.

The J gene is TRBJ1-3, the V gene TRBV30, with TRBD1 matching 9 bases. The CDR3 runs to 14 residues. Germline lookup yields CDR1 GTSNPN and CDR2 SVGIG (reference sequence). After removal of 4 bases from V and 7 bases from J, the junction contained 8 bases not matched to a gene. In DNA, the CDR3 is TGTGCCTGGAAACCTGGGACAGGGCGGAACACCATATATTTT. Residues: CAWKPGTGRNTIYF.

This chain connects TRBV27 to TRBJ1-1, with a weak D call TRBD1 (5 bases). CDR3 size: 14 residues. CDR1 and CDR2 from the germline V gene are MNHEY and SMNVEV (reference sequence). V lost 3 bases and J 5 bases, leaving 13 bases between the germline ends. CDR3 nucleotides: TGTGCCAGCAGTTTGGGCGCAGGGAAGACTGAAGCTTTCTTT. Protein: CASSLGAGKTEAFF.

J is TRBJ2-3 and V is TRBV4-2; D gene unclear. The germline gives CDR1 LGHNA, CDR2 YNFKEQ. This CDR3 has 15 amino acids. Deletions cut 1 base from V and 6 bases from J, with 14 bases between. CDR3 amino acids: CASSQGESLTDTQYF. CDR3 DNA: TGTGCCAGCAGCCAAGGCGAGAGTCTTACCGATACGCAGTATTTT.

A few counts support this clone. The rearrangement links TRBV11-2 to TRBJ2-1; D is possibly TRBD2 (6 bases). This CDR3 has 14 amino acids. CDR1 and CDR2 (germline): SGHAT, FQNNGV. The V gene lost 0 bases and the J gene lost 7 bases, with 10 bases spanning the gap. The CDR3 nucleotides read TGTGCCAGCAGCTTAGATAACGCGGGGAATGAGCAGTTCTTC. Its translation: CASSLDNAGNEQFF.

This clone occurred once. This chain joins TRBV7-9 and TRBJ2-5; D not certain. The CDR3 runs 13 residues. CDR1 SEHNR and CDR2 FQNEAQ come from the germline V gene (reference sequence). V lost 5 bases and J 4 bases, leaving 11 bases between the germline ends. The CDR3 DNA reads as TGTGCCAGCAGCCCTACCCCAACAGAGACCCAGTACTTC. It specifies CASSPTPTETQYF.

The rearrangement uses TRBV5-1 and TRBJ1-5; D perhaps matches TRBD1 (5 bases). V gave up 2 bases and J gave up 2 bases, with 8 bases separating them. The germline CDR1 and CDR2 sequences are SGHRS and YFSETQ. This CDR3 is built from 14 residues. CDR3 sequence reads: CASSFWGGNQPQHF. As DNA, the CDR3 is TGCGCCAGCAGCTTCTGGGGCGGCAATCAGCCCCAGCATTTT.

This chain connects TRBV2 to TRBJ2-7; TRBD2 is a possible D gene (6 bases). CDR1 and CDR2 from the germline V gene are SNHLY and FYNNEI. CDR3 size: 15 residues. V was pared by 2 bases and J by 2 bases, with 13 bases between. CDR3 bases: TGTGCCAGCAGTGAAAGGGAGCGGGTTGCCTACGAGCAGTACTTC. The encoded protein is CASSERERVAYEQYF.

This clone was seen a single time. V and J are TRBV4-3 and TRBJ2-6, with D perhaps matching TRBD2 (6 bases). The CDR3 extends over 18 amino acids. V lost 4 bases and J 0 bases, leaving 16 bases between the germline ends. Germline loops: CDR1 LGHNA, CDR2 YSLEER. The CDR3 spells CASSPSSGVSSGANVLTF. The CDR3 bases are TGCGCCAGCAGCCCCAGTTCGGGGGTCTCCTCTGGGGCCAACGTCCTGACTTTC.

The chain joins TRBV2 to TRBJ2-1; D unclear. This CDR3 spans 11 amino acids. Germline-derived CDR1 and CDR2 are SNHLY and FYNNEI. V shed 6 bases and J shed 12 bases, with 12 bases lying between them. The chain's CDR3 is CASRKEERQFF. Here the CDR3 DNA reads TGTGCCAGCAGGAAAGAGGAGAGGCAGTTCTTC.

This rearrangement joins TRBV4-3 to TRBJ2-7, with 8 positions matching TRBD2. Trimming took 2 bases from V and 0 from J; bases not matched to a gene: 3. Germline V lookup: CDR1 LGHNA, CDR2 YSLEER. The CDR3 extends over 15 amino acids. The CDR3 region is CASSQYSGGSYEQYF. The CDR3 DNA reads TGCGCCAGCAGCCAATACAGCGGGGGCTCCTACGAGCAGTACTTC.